This T cell receptor (beta chain) emerged from a study of response to subunit inactivated influenza vaccine. Germline V lookup: CDR1 DFQATT, CDR2 SNEGSKA (reference sequence). CDR3 length: 14 residues. With V trimmed by 3 bases and J by 5 bases, 9 bases remained unmatched. Whole-study results and caveats: The authors suggested that every seasonal influenza vaccination recruits few new T cells.

Each CDR3 protein gets one entry after TCRdb re-called the RT-PCR reads with MiXCR. Among 600,000 to 700,000 distinct CDR3 sequences listed, 11% to 15% were seen once. This clonotype has ten or more counts. Its antigen is undetermined. The chain is built from TRBV20-1 and TRBJ1-2; TRBD1 matches 7 bases. The source material was PBMCs from blood, sampled around two weeks before vaccination. The source is a man aged 45-65 years who received an inactivated influenza vaccine. CDR3 region: CSARGIQGKYGYTF. The CDR3 nucleotides are TGCAGTGCTAGGGGAATACAGGGGAAATATGGCTACACCTTC.